The 25 T cell receptor beta chains below come from one sample, sequenced in a study of T cells expressing NK-cell markers. With the 5' RACE reads reprocessed, TCRdb shows one record per CDR3 protein and no DNA. This repertoire includes some 440,000 distinct CDR3 sequences. The specimen was blood T cells: a sorted CD56 or NKG2C T cell subset, CD4+ or CD8+ T cells, or bulk PBMC T cells (not recorded which). Source of these receptors: a woman aged 50 to 65 in good health.

The chain has TRBV4-1 and TRBJ2-7; checking the TCRdb D call of TRBD2 is not possible without DNA. Germline CDR1 MGHRA, CDR2 YSYEKL. This CDR3 is built from 16 residues. CDR3 region: CASSQSQRVLSYEQYF.

The rearrangement uses TRBV28 and TRBJ2-2; TCRdb indicates TRBD1, and absent DNA this call remains unverified. Germline V lookup: CDR1 MDHEN, CDR2 SYDVKM. This CDR3 contains 16 residues. CDR3 region: CASSHPGTGPTGELFF. Combining the CDR3 with reference TRBV28 and TRBJ2-2 gives the whole variable domain DVKVTQSSRYLVKRTGEKVFLECVQDMDHENMFWYRQDPGLGLRLIYFSYDVKMKEKGDIPEGYSVSREKKERFSLILESASTNQTSMYLCASSHPGTGPTGELFFGEGSRLTVL.

The chain is built from TRBV10-3 and TRBJ2-5; no DNA is available, so the TRBD1 call from TCRdb remains unchecked. This CDR3 spans 12 amino acids. Germline assignment: CDR1 ENHRY and CDR2 SYGVKD. CDR3 amino acids: CAIQGVTETQYF.

V usage is TRBV11-3 and J usage is TRBJ2-1; the TCRdb D gene call, TRBD1, has no DNA to confirm it. CDR1 is SGHNT, CDR2 YENEEA, per germline. The CDR3 sequence is 16 residues long. CDR3 loop: CASSLDLGGKGNEQFF.

The V and J genes are TRBV6-2 or TRBV6-3 and TRBJ2-7; TCRdb proposes TRBD1, but this gene call is untestable without DNA. CDR3 length: 13 residues. Germline assignment: CDR1 MNHEY and CDR2 SVGEGT. The CDR3 region is CASSYKGGQTQYF.

This rearrangement joins TRBV3-1 to TRBJ2-3; TCRdb's D call of TRBD2 is untestable without DNA. The CDR3 extends over 16 amino acids. Germline V gives CDR1 LGHDT, CDR2 YNNKEL (reference sequence). The CDR3 sequence is CASSRRLAGATDTQYF.

This chain links TRBV12-3 or TRBV12-4 with TRBJ2-1; TCRdb's D call, TRBD1, is unchecked because there is no DNA. The CDR3 sequence is 12 residues long. The CDR3 protein is CASTLQGNEQFF.

The chain uses TRBV6-1 and TRBJ2-1; TCRdb names TRBD1, which stays unverified in the absence of DNA. CDR1 is MNHNS and CDR2 is SASEGT in the germline V gene. The CDR3 runs to 13 residues. The CDR3 spells CASSKSWGAEQFF.

The rearrangement joins TRBV6-5 to TRBJ1-1; TCRdb indicates TRBD1, and absent DNA this call remains unverified. CDR3 length: 14 residues. Germline CDR1 is MNHEY and CDR2 is SVGAGI. The CDR3 loop reads CASSRPDRVTEAFF.

The rearrangement links TRBV30 to TRBJ1-5; TCRdb returns TRBD1, unconfirmable since there is no DNA. The CDR3 totals 13 residues. The germline CDR1 and CDR2 sequences are GTSNPN and SVGIG (reference sequence). CDR3 region: CAWSVTGGQPQHF.

This chain joins TRBV7-2 and TRBJ2-7; TCRdb returns TRBD1, unconfirmable since there is no DNA. The germline V gene has CDR1 SGHTA and CDR2 FQGNSA. This CDR3 is 15 amino acids long. CDR3 loop: CASSLRRGSSYEQYF.

The chain is built from TRBV12-3 or TRBV12-4 and TRBJ2-3. The CDR3 is 14 amino acids. CDR3 in amino acids: CASAGLESTDTQYF.

V gene TRBV12-3 or TRBV12-4 combines with J gene TRBJ2-1; the TCRdb call, TRBD1, lacks DNA for checking. The CDR3 is 15 residues long. CDR3 sequence: CASRSFGIAHNEQFF.

This chain links TRBV6-1 with TRBJ2-3; as DNA is missing, the TRBD1 call by TCRdb cannot be tested. The CDR3 contains 13 residues. Germline values: CDR1 MNHNS, CDR2 SASEGT. The CDR3 loop is CATDRSGTDTQYF.

V gene TRBV10-3 combines with J gene TRBJ1-6. The V gene's germline CDR1 is ENHRY and CDR2 SYGVKD. This CDR3 has 14 residues. This CDR3 is CAIRRDLTGSPLHF.

The chain combines TRBV20-1 with TRBJ1-1; TCRdb's D call of TRBD1 is untestable without DNA. The germline CDR1 and CDR2 sequences are DFQATT and SNEGSKA (reference sequence). The CDR3 has 16 residues. The CDR3 is CSARRVALHMNTEAFF.

The CDR3 sequence is CASSLAVGLAGEQFF. This chain connects TRBV12-3 or TRBV12-4 to TRBJ2-1; TCRdb lists TRBD2, though no DNA is available to test this call. This CDR3 comprises 15 residues.

This chain joins TRBV11-2 and TRBJ2-1; TCRdb's D call, TRBD2, is unchecked because there is no DNA. Germline lookup yields CDR1 SGHAT and CDR2 FQNNGV. This CDR3 contains 15 residues. The CDR3 spells CASSLLRTSGNEQFF.

The rearrangement joins TRBV18 to TRBJ2-1; the TCRdb call, TRBD2, lacks DNA for checking. This CDR3 has 16 residues. Germline CDR1 KGHSH, CDR2 LQKENI. CDR3 region: CASSPFGGKTYNEQFF.

The chain links TRBV7-2 to TRBJ2-7; TCRdb's D call, TRBD1, is unchecked because there is no DNA. This CDR3 is built from 16 residues. Germline lookup yields CDR1 SGHTA and CDR2 FQGNSA. This CDR3 reads CASSPRQGLAFYEQYF.

V usage is TRBV11-2 and J usage is TRBJ2-1; TCRdb outputs TRBD2, but without DNA this stays unchecked. Germline assignment: CDR1 SGHAT and CDR2 FQNNGV. The CDR3 contains 12 residues. The CDR3 reads CASSSLAGTQFF.

The chain carries TRBV6-6 and TRBJ2-1; without DNA, the TCRdb call of TRBD2 cannot be checked. Germline values: CDR1 MNHNY, CDR2 SVGAGI (reference sequence). The CDR3 contains 14 residues. The CDR3 region is CASRPSGSYNEQFF.

V is TRBV14 and J is TRBJ2-5; without DNA, the TCRdb call of TRBD2 cannot be checked. CDR1 is SGHDN and CDR2 is FVKESK in the germline V gene. The CDR3 is made up of 13 amino acids. This CDR3 is CASRSPGEETQYF.

The chain joins TRBV7-8 to TRBJ2-1; as DNA is missing, the TRBD2 call by TCRdb cannot be tested. CDR1 and CDR2 from the germline V gene are SGHVS and FQNEAQ. The CDR3 is made up of 14 amino acids. CDR3 protein: CASSPDPTSSEQFF.

The V gene is TRBV4-1, the J gene TRBJ1-1. The CDR3 is made up of 18 amino acids. Per the germline V gene, CDR1 is MGHRA and CDR2 is YSYEKL. The CDR3 sequence is CASSQDYEVSYMRTEAFF.